The 18 T cell receptor beta chains in this list originate from one sample, sequenced in a study of blood T cells in healthy people across ages (dated by TCRdb to between 2015 and 2017). Library creation used 5' RACE. Sequencing took place on an Illumina HiSeq 2500. A second PCR of about 6 to 11 cycles was run with a J-beta primer mix and a sample-barcoded 5' primer. The public reads were reprocessed in TCRdb via fastp at Q25 and MiXCR, keeping in-frame beta chains. Each CDR3 protein appears once, grouped with its most common genes and DNA. The sample table lists some 760,000 distinct CDR3 sequences, around 25% of them with a count of one. Under 4.5% of the sample comes from the top ten. The same sample was also studied in work on T cells of mothers and their children.

The sample consisted of blood. These receptors all stem from a boy between 10 and 17 years old in good health.

Only a few counts were recorded for this clonotype. This chain links TRBV7-2 with TRBJ2-5; 10 nucleotides align to TRBD1. The germline gives CDR1 SGHTA, CDR2 FQGNSA. The CDR3 has 16 amino acids. The J segment lost 1 base and the V segment lost 1 base, leaving 3 bases of the junction unmatched. The CDR3 is CASSLVGTGAQETQYF. CDR3 nucleotide sequence: TGTGCCAGCAGCTTAGTTGGGACAGGGGCCCAAGAGACCCAGTACTTC. Full variable domain (rest looked up from reference TRBV7-2 and TRBJ2-5): GAGVSQSPSNKVTEKGKDVELRCDPISGHTALYWYRQSLGQGLEFLIYFQGNSAPDKSGLPSDRFSAERTGGSVSTLTIQRTQQEDSAVYLCASSLVGTGAQETQYFGPGTRLLVL.

This chain connects TRBV11-1 to TRBJ1-6; 12 bases line up with TRBD1. This CDR3 comprises 22 residues. CDR1 and CDR2 from the germline V gene are SGHAT and FQDESV (reference sequence). The junction had 22 bases not matched to a gene; V was cut back by 6 bases and J by 4 bases. The CDR3 spells CASRSGTGGELTAFIYNSPLHF. Here the CDR3 DNA reads TGTGCCAGCAGATCCGGGACAGGGGGCGAACTTACCGCATTCATATATAATTCACCCCTCCACTTT.

This chain connects TRBV3-1 to TRBJ1-2; 7 nucleotides agree with TRBD1. J was trimmed by 4 bases and V by 2 bases; bases with no gene match: 7. The germline V gene has CDR1 LGHDT and CDR2 YNNKEL (reference sequence). The CDR3 totals 15 residues. CDR3 nucleotide sequence: TGTGCCAGCAGCCAAACAGGGGAACTCGGCTATGGCTACACCTTC. As protein: CASSQTGELGYGYTF.

V is TRBV7-2 and J is TRBJ2-3; possibly TRBD1 for D (6 bases). The length of the CDR3 is 15 residues. Trimming removed 3 bases from V and 1 base from J, with 11 bases in between. Germline CDR1 is SGHTA and CDR2 is FQGNSA. The CDR3 DNA follows: TGTGCCAGCAGCTTTAACAGGGCGCGCACAGATACGCAGTATTTT. Translated, it gives CASSFNRARTDTQYF.

V is TRBV7-2 and J is TRBJ2-7, with 9 nucleotides matching TRBD2. CDR1 and CDR2 from the germline V gene are SGHTA and FQGNSA. With 6 bases clipped from V and 3 bases from J, the junction kept 6 bases outside the gene matches. The CDR3 length is 14 residues. The CDR3 region is CASREGLAHYEQYF. DNA for the CDR3: TGTGCCAGCAGGGAGGGACTAGCCCACTACGAGCAGTACTTC.

This clonotype turned up a few times. This chain links TRBV3-1 with TRBJ2-5; D unresolved. Trimming removed 7 bases at V and 1 base at J, with 16 bases between. CDR3 size: 15 residues. Looked up from germline, CDR1 is LGHDT and CDR2 is YNNKEL (reference sequence). The CDR3 coding sequence is TGTGCCAGCAAATCAGATGCGCCAGCCCAAGAGACCCAGTACTTC. Protein sequence: CASKSDAPAQETQYF.

V gene TRBV25-1 combines with J gene TRBJ2-1; D is unresolved. Germline V gives CDR1 MGHDK, CDR2 SYGVNS. The V gene lost 5 bases and the J gene lost 0 bases, with 14 bases spanning the gap. The CDR3 totals 16 residues. The DNA for the CDR3 is TGTGCCAGCAGTTCTTTCAGTGAGAGCTCCTACAATGAGCAGTTCTTC. This codes for CASSSFSESSYNEQFF.

This clonotype occurred many times. The chain employs TRBV7-2 and TRBJ2-5; 10 nucleotides agree with TRBD1. This CDR3 has 14 amino acids. From germline, CDR1 is SGHTA and CDR2 FQGNSA. The junction had 6 bases not matched to a gene; V was cut back by 6 bases and J by 5 bases. CDR3 protein: CASSPGQGRETQYF. CDR3 nucleotides: TGTGCCAGCAGTCCGGGACAGGGGAGGGAGACCCAGTACTTC. Full variable domain (missing parts from reference TRBV7-2 and TRBJ2-5): GAGVSQSPSNKVTEKGKDVELRCDPISGHTALYWYRQSLGQGLEFLIYFQGNSAPDKSGLPSDRFSAERTGGSVSTLTIQRTQQEDSAVYLCASSPGQGRETQYFGPGTRLLVL.

The chain has TRBV29-1 and TRBJ2-5, with a tentative D call TRBD1 (6 bases). The J call may not be correct, given that the DNA end is closer to TRBJ2-7. There are 15 residues in the CDR3. Germline CDR1 SQVTM, CDR2 ANQGSEA. In DNA form, the CDR3 reads TGCAGCGTTGAAGATTTCTTAGGGGGATCCTACGAGCAGTACTTC. This gives the protein CSVEDFLGGSYEQYF.

In this sample, this clonotype turned up a few times. This chain joins TRBV27 and TRBJ2-3, with a possible D match to TRBD2 (5 bases). The CDR3 length is 16 residues. V lost 3 bases, J lost 4 bases, and 17 bases lay in between. Germline V gene lookup returns CDR1 MNHEY and CDR2 SMNVEV (reference sequence). CDR3 in amino acids: CASSFRAGSVADTQYF. CDR3 nucleotide sequence: TGTGCCAGCAGTTTCCGGGCGGGTTCGGTGGCAGATACGCAGTATTTT.

This clonotype was detected only a few times. Mismatch with germline at one junction end may stem from a read error. The chain joins TRBV28 to TRBJ2-5, with D perhaps TRBD2 (5 bases). Germline V gene lookup returns CDR1 MDHEN and CDR2 SYDVKM. The CDR3 contains 12 residues. The CDR3 DNA reads TGTGCCAGCAGTTTTTTCGGGGAGACCCGGTACTTC. Its translation: CASSFFGETRYF.

This clonotype was found a few times. The chain links TRBV29-1 to TRBJ2-1; 8 bases align to TRBD2. The CDR3 runs to 14 residues. The germline V gene encodes CDR1 SQVTM and CDR2 ANQGSEA. V was clipped by 5 bases and J by 7 bases; unmatched bases: 10. The DNA of the CDR3 is TGCAGCGTTCCACGGGAGGGCCTGAGAAATGAGCAGTTCTTC. Its protein product is CSVPREGLRNEQFF.

The CDR3: CSASNPSGDPTDTQYF. CDR3 in DNA: TGCAGTGCTAGTAACCCTAGCGGGGACCCCACAGATACGCAGTATTTT. The V and J genes are TRBV20-1 and TRBJ2-3; TRBD2 matches 9 bases. Germline trimming cut 3 bases from V and 2 bases from J; bases unmatched to any gene: 9. The CDR3 extends over 16 amino acids. Looked up from germline, CDR1 is DFQATT and CDR2 is SNEGSKA (reference sequence).

The chain couples TRBV7-2 to TRBJ2-3, with unresolved D. Trimming removed 4 bases from V and 7 bases from J, with 18 bases in between. Germline CDR1 reads SGHTA; CDR2 reads FQGNSA. The CDR3 spans 15 residues. CDR3 coding DNA: TGTGCCAGCAGCTCGAGCGTCTCGGGCCTGCATACGCAGTATTTT. This sequence encodes CASSSSVSGLHTQYF.

This clonotype has more than one count but fewer than ten. The chain recombines TRBV6-1 with TRBJ1-2, with D tentatively TRBD1 (6 bases). V was cut by 7 bases and J by 7 bases, with 25 bases left in between. The CDR3 has 16 amino acids. The germline CDR1 and CDR2 sequences are MNHNS and SASEGT. CDR3 sequence reads: CASKQDRQLPGSGYTF. The CDR3 nucleotides read TGTGCCAGCAAGCAGGACAGACAGCTACCGGGGAGTGGCTACACCTTC.

This clonotype was detected only a few times. The rearrangement uses TRBV20-1 and TRBJ2-6; D unresolved. CDR1 and CDR2 from the germline V gene are DFQATT and SNEGSKA (reference sequence). Trimming left V 0 bases short and J 4 bases short, with 10 bases between. The CDR3 sequence is 15 residues long. The chain's CDR3 is CSARDLGQGANVLTF. As DNA, the CDR3 is TGCAGTGCTAGAGATTTGGGCCAAGGGGCCAACGTCCTGACTTTC.

As concerns this clonotype: In this CDR3 the conserved last residue, phenylalanine or tryptophan, is missing, so a read error is likely. The chain combines TRBV25-1 with TRBJ2-5, with D maybe TRBD1 (5 bases). Germline-derived CDR1 and CDR2 are MGHDK and SYGVNS. Trimming removed 2 bases from V and 1 base from J, with 5 bases in between. This CDR3 has 13 residues. The CDR3 loop reads CASSEQGQETQYL. DNA of the CDR3: TGTGCCAGCAGTGAACAGGGCCAAGAGACCCAGTACCTC.

The V and J genes are TRBV4-2 and TRBJ2-5; 7 bases fit TRBD1. The end of the DNA aligns better with TRBJ2-1, so the J call may be wrong. Germline CDR1 is LGHNA and CDR2 is YNFKEQ. The CDR3 consists of 14 residues. CDR3 residues: CASSQDRGKNEQFF. The CDR3 DNA is TGTGCCAGCAGCCAAGACAGGGGGAAAAATGAGCAGTTCTTC.